This section outlines one T cell receptor beta chain sequence together with its context. What it binds is not known. Spiked into each PCR were synthetic inline TR CDR3 controls of all V-J pairings. Method: immunoSEQ multiplex PCR; TCRdb's copy keeps in-frame clones and lacks some. The data hold about 30,000 clones, with around 92% observed a single time. The germline V gene encodes CDR1 LGHNA and CDR2 YSLEER. This CDR3 is 17 amino acids long. The ends were cut back, 0 bases at V and 2 bases at J, with 17 bases in the middle. Time point indicated: before natalizumab initiation. All PML patients were female, and all patients had earlier interferon beta. Before the first natalizumab infusion, T0 blood samples were taken. This specimen belongs to a study of multiple sclerosis patients with progressive multifocal leukoencephalopathy. Overall study results and limits: Before and during natalizumab, the clones expanded at PML already existed.

Sequencing used PBMCs. This sequence originates from a man aged 25 to 40 with multiple sclerosis. J is TRBJ2-7 and V is TRBV4-3; the D gene is possibly TRBD2 (6 bases). CDR3 nucleotide sequence: TGCGCCAGCAGCCAAGATCGGGCGGGGTCCATGGCCTACGAGCAGTACTTC. This encodes CASSQDRAGSMAYEQYF.